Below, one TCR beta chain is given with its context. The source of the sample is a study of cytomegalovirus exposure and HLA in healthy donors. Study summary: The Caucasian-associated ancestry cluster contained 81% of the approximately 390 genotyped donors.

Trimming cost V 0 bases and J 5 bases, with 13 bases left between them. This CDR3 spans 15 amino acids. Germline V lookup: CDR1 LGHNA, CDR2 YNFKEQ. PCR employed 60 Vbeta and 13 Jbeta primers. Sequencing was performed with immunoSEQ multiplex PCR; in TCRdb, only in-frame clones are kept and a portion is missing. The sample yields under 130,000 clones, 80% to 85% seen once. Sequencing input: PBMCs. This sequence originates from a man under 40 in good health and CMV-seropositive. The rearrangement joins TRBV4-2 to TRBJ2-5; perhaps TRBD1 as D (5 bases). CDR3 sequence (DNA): TGTGCCAGCAGCCAAGATTGGGGCCCCGGGGAGACCCAGTACTTC. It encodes CASSQDWGPGETQYF.